This is a list of T cell receptor beta chains from one sample in a study of cytomegalovirus exposure and HLA in healthy donors. Using immunoSEQ multiplex PCR, the repertoire was profiled, and TCRdb retains in-frame clones only, with some absent. The sample totals 70,000 or so clones. The sequenced material came from PBMCs. The origin of the receptors is a boy between 10 and 17 years old in good health and CMV-seronegative. Both conserved end residues are part of each CDR3. The D gene is left open where the match is weak.

D gene	J gene	V gene	CDR3 protein	CDR3 DNA
TRBD2	TRBJ2-1	TRBV7-8	CASTLLAETYNEQFF	TGTGCCAGCACCCTCCTAGCGGAGACCTACAATGAGCAGTTCTTC
NA	TRBJ2-2	TRBV7-8	CASRREAGELFF	TGTGCCAGCAGGAGGGAAGCCGGGGAGCTGTTTTTT
TRBD1	TRBJ1-3	TRBV29-1	CSVEDRDSSYTIYF	TGCAGCGTTGAAGACCGGGACAGCTCTTACACCATATATTTT
NA	TRBJ2-5	TRBV9	CASSVEGGRGTQYF	TGTGCCAGCAGCGTAGAGGGGGGGCGGGGGACCCAGTACTTC
NA	TRBJ1-6	TRBV18	CASSPNLQAPLHF	TGTGCCAGCTCACCGAACCTACAGGCACCCCTCCACTTT
TRBD2	TRBJ2-7	TRBV19	CASSIGSGDSYEQYF	TGTGCCAGTAGTATAGGCAGCGGGGACTCCTACGAGCAGTACTTC
TRBD2	TRBJ2-5	TRBV6-1	CASSERSGRSETQYF	TGTGCCAGCAGTGAACGTAGCGGGAGGTCGGAGACCCAGTACTTC
TRBD2	TRBJ2-3	TRBV7-9	CASSGRLAPDTQYF	TGTGCCAGCAGCGGTCGACTAGCTCCAGATACGCAGTATTTT
TRBD2	TRBJ2-3	TRBV2	CASSDEGLAGSRQYF	TGTGCCAGCAGTGACGAGGGACTAGCGGGGAGCCGGCAGTATTTT
NA	TRBJ2-1	TRBV2	CASTQLSHEQFF	TGTGCCAGCACTCAACTATCTCATGAGCAGTTCTTC
TRBD2	TRBJ2-5	TRBV7-6	CASSLVASGMGETQYF	TGTGCCAGCAGCTTAGTGGCTAGCGGGATGGGAGAGACCCAGTACTTC
NA	TRBJ2-5	TRBV5-6	CASSPRRFPGEETQYF	TGTGCCAGCAGCCCCCGCCGGTTCCCGGGAGAAGAGACCCAGTACTTC
NA	TRBJ1-1	TRBV6-5	CASWGRLNTEAFF	TGTGCCAGCTGGGGGCGCCTGAACACTGAAGCTTTCTTT
NA	TRBJ2-7	TRBV6-6	CASSSGMDLYAYEQYF	TGTGCCAGCAGTTCCGGGATGGACCTCTACGCCTACGAGCAGTACTTC
NA	TRBJ2-3	TRBV9	CASSVATTTDTQYF	TGTGCCAGCAGCGTAGCTACCACCACAGATACGCAGTATTTT
NA	TRBJ1-1	TRBV6-6	CASSYSQGTEAFF	TGTGCCAGCAGTTACAGTCAGGGCACTGAAGCTTTCTTT
TRBD2	TRBJ2-3	TRBV5-4	CASTPGTSRTDTQYF	TGTGCCAGCACCCCTGGGACTAGTAGGACAGATACGCAGTATTTT
NA	TRBJ2-2	TRBV2	CASRAQANTGELFF	TGTGCCAGCAGGGCGCAGGCAAACACCGGGGAGCTGTTTTTT
NA	TRBJ2-1	TRBV5-1	CASSLVRGGNEQFF	TGCGCCAGCAGCTTGGTTCGAGGGGGTAATGAGCAGTTCTTC
TRBD2	TRBJ2-1	TRBV15	CATSRTSGSPREQFF	TGTGCCACCAGCCGCACTAGCGGGAGCCCTCGTGAGCAGTTCTTC
TRBD2	TRBJ2-3	TRBV4-3	CASSQLKGLAGGTDTQYF	TGCGCCAGCAGCCAACTCAAAGGACTAGCGGGAGGTACAGATACGCAGTATTTT
TRBD1	TRBJ2-1	TRBV7-6	CASSLTPRGRVYNEQFF	TGTGCCAGCAGCTTAACTCCCAGGGGGCGGGTATACAATGAGCAGTTCTTC
TRBD2	TRBJ2-7	TRBV29-1	CSVVEASGSYEQYF	TGCAGCGTTGTAGAGGCTAGCGGGTCCTACGAGCAGTACTTC
NA	TRBJ2-7	TRBV5-4	CASSLGGGRSYEQYF	TGTGCCAGCAGCTTGGGTGGGGGCAGATCCTACGAGCAGTACTTC
TRBD1	TRBJ1-2	TRBV5-6	CASSPFGGTVAFNYGYTF	TGTGCCAGCAGCCCCTTTGGGGGGACAGTCGCCTTTAACTATGGCTACACCTTC
NA	TRBJ1-1	TRBV2	CASSETANTEAFF	TGTGCCAGCAGTGAGACAGCCAACACTGAAGCTTTCTTT
TRBD1	TRBJ1-2	TRBV7-2	CASTVDRAQGGYTF	TGTGCCAGCACCGTAGACAGGGCCCAGGGAGGCTACACCTTC
TRBD1	TRBJ2-1	TRBV2	CASSRDRGGSFEQFF	TGTGCCAGCAGCCGAGACAGGGGCGGCTCATTTGAGCAGTTCTTC
NA	TRBJ1-1	TRBV7-9	CASSLGGDAVFDTEAFF	TGTGCCAGCAGCTTAGGAGGTGATGCGGTCTTCGACACTGAAGCTTTCTTT
TRBD1	TRBJ2-7	TRBV5-1	CASSQIATGDPSYEQYF	TGCGCCAGCAGCCAAATCGCGACAGGGGACCCCTCCTACGAGCAGTACTTC
TRBD2	TRBJ2-3	TRBV5-6	CASRTSGGASQYF	TGTGCCAGCAGAACTAGCGGGGGGGCTTCGCAGTATTTT
NA	TRBJ1-3	TRBV7-3	CASSSTGKGGNTIYF	TGTGCCAGCAGCTCCACAGGAAAAGGTGGAAACACCATATATTTT
NA	TRBJ1-2	TRBV14	CASSQDTNRHYGYTF	TGTGCCAGCAGCCAAGATACGAACAGACACTATGGCTACACCTTC
TRBD1	TRBJ1-1	TRBV15	CATSNTGDTEAFF	TGTGCCACCAGCAACACAGGGGATACTGAAGCTTTCTTT
TRBD1	TRBJ1-1	TRBV6-5	CASSYGTANTEAFF	TGTGCCAGCAGTTACGGGACAGCCAACACTGAAGCTTTCTTT
TRBD2	TRBJ2-1	TRBV30	CACQNTGTSGITEQFF	TGTGCCTGCCAAAACACCGGGACTAGCGGGATTACTGAGCAGTTCTTC
TRBD2	TRBJ2-3	TRBV5-4	CASSLGGGLGDTQYF	TGTGCCAGCAGCTTGGGCGGGGGGCTCGGAGATACGCAGTATTTT
NA	TRBJ2-3	TRBV19	CASSQQYTTDKQYF	TGTGCCAGTAGTCAACAGTATACCACAGATAAGCAGTATTTT
NA	TRBJ2-1	TRBV2	CASSPSGVNEQFF	TGTGCCAGCAGCCCCTCAGGGGTCAATGAGCAGTTCTTC
NA	TRBJ2-1	TRBV5-1	CASSYSWTPNNEQFF	TGCGCCAGCAGCTATTCTTGGACACCTAACAATGAGCAGTTCTTC
NA	TRBJ1-2	TRBV29-1	CSVEEGGGAYGYTF	TGCAGCGTTGAAGAAGGTGGCGGGGCCTATGGCTACACCTTC
TRBD1	TRBJ1-1	TRBV7-9	CASSSGWGQPLEAFF	TGTGCCAGCAGCTCGGGATGGGGACAGCCCCTTGAAGCTTTCTTT
NA	TRBJ2-5	TRBV7-9	CASLGEGDYQETQYF	TGTGCCAGTCTAGGCGAAGGGGATTACCAAGAGACCCAGTACTTC
TRBD2	TRBJ2-7	TRBV14	CASSQEHSLAGYAYEQYF	TGTGCCAGCAGCCAAGAGCATTCCCTAGCGGGTTACGCCTACGAGCAGTACTTC
TRBD1	TRBJ1-1	TRBV7-9	CASSLAPQGGTEAFF	TGTGCCAGCAGCTTAGCGCCCCAGGGGGGCACTGAAGCTTTCTTT
NA	TRBJ1-1	TRBV4-2	CASSPTTGQNTEAFF	TGTGCCAGCAGCCCAACTACGGGACAAAACACTGAAGCTTTCTTT
TRBD1	TRBJ1-4	TRBV7-8	CASSSDRVRPILYEKLFF	TGTGCCAGCAGCTCGGACAGGGTGAGGCCGATTCTCTATGAAAAACTGTTTTTT
TRBD1	TRBJ2-5	TRBV9	CASSVAGTGQETQYF	TGTGCCAGCAGCGTCGCCGGGACAGGGCAAGAGACCCAGTACTTC
NA	TRBJ2-5	TRBV7-9	CASSLRSIGLAEETQYF	TGTGCCAGCAGCTTAAGATCAATTGGGCTAGCCGAAGAGACCCAGTACTTC
TRBD2	TRBJ2-7	TRBV6-1	CASSGYSGSIYEQYF	TGTGCCAGCAGTGGGTACAGCGGGAGTATCTACGAGCAGTACTTC